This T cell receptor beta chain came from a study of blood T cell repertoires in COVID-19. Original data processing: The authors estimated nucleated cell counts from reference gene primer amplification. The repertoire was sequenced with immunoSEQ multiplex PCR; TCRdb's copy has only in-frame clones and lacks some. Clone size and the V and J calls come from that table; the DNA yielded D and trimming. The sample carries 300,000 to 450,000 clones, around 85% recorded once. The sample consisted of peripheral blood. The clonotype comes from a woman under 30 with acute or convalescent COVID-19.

The CDR3 coding sequence is TGTGCCAGCAGCCAAGAATTAGGGGTCACTGAAGCTTTCTTT. Translated: CASSQELGVTEAFF. The chain combines TRBV14 with TRBJ1-1; tentative D call: TRBD1 (5 bases). CDR1 SGHDN and CDR2 FVKESK come from the germline V gene. The CDR3 length is 14 residues. Deletions cut 0 bases from V and 4 bases from J, with 9 bases between.